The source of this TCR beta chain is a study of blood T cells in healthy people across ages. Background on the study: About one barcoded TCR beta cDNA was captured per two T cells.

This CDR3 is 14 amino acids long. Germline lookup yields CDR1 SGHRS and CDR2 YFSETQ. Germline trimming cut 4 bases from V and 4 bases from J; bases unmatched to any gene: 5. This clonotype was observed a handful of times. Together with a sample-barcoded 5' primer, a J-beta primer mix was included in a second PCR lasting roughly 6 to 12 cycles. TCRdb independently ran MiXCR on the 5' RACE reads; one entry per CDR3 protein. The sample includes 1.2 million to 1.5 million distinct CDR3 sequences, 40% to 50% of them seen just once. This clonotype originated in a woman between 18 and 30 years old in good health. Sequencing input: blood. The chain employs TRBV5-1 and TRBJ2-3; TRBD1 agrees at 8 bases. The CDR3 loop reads CASSIGQGPDTQYF. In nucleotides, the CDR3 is TGCGCCAGCAGCATTGGACAGGGCCCAGATACGCAGTATTTT. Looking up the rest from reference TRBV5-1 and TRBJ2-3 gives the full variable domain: KAGVTQTPRYLIKTRGQQVTLSCSPISGHRSVSWYQQTPGQGLQFLFEYFSETQRNKGNFPGRFSGRQFSNSRSEMNVSTLELGDSALYLCASSIGQGPDTQYFGPGTRLTVL.